Shown below are 21 T cell receptor beta chains from a single sample sequenced in a study of blood T cell repertoires in COVID-19. TCRdb's copy holds only in-frame clones and misses some; the assay was immunoSEQ multiplex PCR. This sample has 45,000 to 50,000 clones, with 77% found just once. The sequencing input was peripheral blood. These TCRs come from a human donor with active or convalescent COVID-19. The donor label of this sample is uncertain.

The chain combines TRBV11-2 with TRBJ2-1, with D perhaps TRBD1 (5 bases). V was pared by 5 bases and J by 2 bases, with 16 bases between. CDR3 size: 16 residues. Looked up from germline, CDR1 is SGHAT and CDR2 is FQNNGV. Here the CDR3 DNA reads TGTGCCAGCAGCCCCGGGCCGGACAAGACCTACAATGAGCAGTTCTTC. It translates to CASSPGPDKTYNEQFF.

The sample holds a few counts of this clone. This chain connects TRBV7-8 to TRBJ1-5; 11 bases agree with TRBD1. Germline CDR1 is SGHVS and CDR2 is FQNEAQ. This CDR3 comprises 16 residues. V shed 1 base, J shed 4 bases, and the junction held 3 bases outside the gene matches. Written as DNA, the CDR3 is TGTGCCAGCAGCTTAGGGGGACAGGGGGTAAATCAGCCCCAGCATTTT. Its translation is CASSLGGQGVNQPQHF.

V usage is TRBV5-1 and J usage is TRBJ2-5, with TRBD2 matching over 8 bases. The CDR3 totals 14 residues. The germline gives CDR1 SGHRS, CDR2 YFSETQ. Trimming removed 6 bases from V and 9 bases from J; junction bases left unmatched: 13. The CDR3 bases are TGCGCCAGCAATTTAGTTAGCGGGACCTACCCCCAGTACTTC. Its translation: CASNLVSGTYPQYF.

On this clone itself: Additional DNA sequences in this sample encode the identical CDR3. V usage is TRBV5-1 and J usage is TRBJ2-5, with a weak D call TRBD2 (6 bases). This CDR3 is 14 amino acids long. V was cut by 3 bases and J by 2 bases, with 11 bases left in between. The germline V gene encodes CDR1 SGHRS and CDR2 YFSETQ. The CDR3 reads CASSSGDGQETQYF. In DNA form, the CDR3 reads TGCGCCAGCAGCTCGGGGGATGGGCAAGAGACCCAGTACTTC.

The chain carries TRBV14 and TRBJ1-2, with D maybe TRBD1 (6 bases). The CDR3 sequence is 17 residues long. Germline V gene sequence: CDR1 SGHDN, CDR2 FVKESK. Trimming removed 2 bases at V and 4 bases at J, with 20 bases between. The CDR3 region has the DNA TGTGCCAGCAGCCAAAACCCTGCCTATACAGGGCTCTATGGCTACACCTTC. Protein product: CASSQNPAYTGLYGYTF.

The rearrangement uses TRBV7-2 and TRBJ2-7; TRBD2 matches at 7 bases. This CDR3 contains 19 residues. V lost 4 bases, J lost 0 bases, and 18 bases stayed unmatched. Germline V gene lookup returns CDR1 SGHTA and CDR2 FQGNSA. CDR3 nucleotide sequence: TGTGCCAGCAGCTCCCTGAGAGGTCGGGGCGGGGGAGTCTCCTACGAGCAGTACTTC. It yields the protein CASSSLRGRGGGVSYEQYF.

The CDR3 spells CASSSGQGAWANEKLFF. CDR3 DNA: TGTGCCAGCAGCTCGGGACAGGGGGCATGGGCTAATGAAAAACTGTTTTTT. The chain is built from TRBV7-2 and TRBJ1-4; 12 bases agree with TRBD1. Germline V gives CDR1 SGHTA, CDR2 FQGNSA. The CDR3 has 17 amino acids. V gave up 4 bases and J gave up 3 bases; unmatched junction bases: 6.

The genes are TRBV3-1 (or the pseudogene TRBV3-2) and TRBJ2-1; TRBD2 matches at 14 bases. V lost 4 bases and J lost 10; bases outside the gene matches: 6. The CDR3 is made up of 15 amino acids. Germline values: CDR1 LGHDT, CDR2 YNNKEL (reference sequence). The CDR3 coding sequence is TGTGCCAGCAGCCCCGGGGGACTAGCGGGAGAAGAGCAGTTCTTC. Translating it yields CASSPGGLAGEEQFF.

The chain recombines TRBV7-2 with TRBJ1-6; D may be TRBD1 (6 bases). V shed 2 bases and J shed 10 bases, with 18 bases lying between them. The germline gives CDR1 SGHTA, CDR2 FQGNSA. The CDR3 is 16 amino acids. CDR3 sequence reads: CASSLISWTVESPLHF. In DNA form, the CDR3 reads TGTGCCAGCAGCTTAATTAGCTGGACAGTGGAGTCACCCCTCCACTTT.

This chain links TRBV7-9 with TRBJ2-7, with 7 bases matching TRBD1. V dropped 2 bases and J dropped 2; count of bases not matched to a gene: 3. Germline CDR1 reads SEHNR; CDR2 reads FQNEAQ (reference sequence). CDR3 length: 14 amino acids. CDR3 DNA: TGTGCCAGCAGCTTATGGACAGGCCCCTACGAGCAGTACTTC. Its protein is CASSLWTGPYEQYF.

The V gene is TRBV25-1, the J gene TRBJ1-2; TRBD1 is a possible D gene (6 bases). Germline V gene data show CDR1 as MGHDK and CDR2 as SYGVNS. The CDR3 spans 13 residues. The ends were cut back, 6 bases at V and 7 bases at J, with 15 bases in the middle. As DNA, the CDR3 is TGTGCCAGCAGCCTCAGTGGGACATCTGGCTACACCTTC. It yields the protein CASSLSGTSGYTF.

This chain connects TRBV11-2 to TRBJ1-6, with 9 positions matching TRBD1. V gave up 6 bases and J gave up 9 bases; unmatched junction bases: 6. This CDR3 contains 14 residues. Germline V gives CDR1 SGHAT, CDR2 FQNNGV. This CDR3 is CASRLQGAISPLHF. In DNA form, the CDR3 reads TGTGCCAGCAGACTACAGGGGGCAATTTCACCCCTCCACTTT.

The rearrangement uses TRBV14 and TRBJ2-1, with 10 positions matching TRBD2. Germline CDR1 SGHDN, CDR2 FVKESK. V lost 1 base, J lost 11 bases, and 11 bases stayed unmatched. The length of the CDR3 is 16 residues. CDR3: CASSQVGASGSTKQFF. CDR3 nucleotide sequence: TGTGCCAGCAGCCAAGTCGGGGCTAGCGGGAGTACGAAGCAGTTCTTC.

The V call is TRBV27, the J call TRBJ2-7; 10 bases line up with TRBD1. Germline V gene data show CDR1 as MNHEY and CDR2 as SMNVEV (reference sequence). This CDR3 region has 18 residues. V lost 0 bases, J lost 2 bases, and 10 bases stayed unmatched. The CDR3, as DNA: TGTGCCAGCAGTTTATCAGGGACAGGGGTTCTTTTGCCCTACGAGCAGTACTTC. This gives the protein CASSLSGTGVLLPYEQYF.

The chain links TRBV3-1 (or the pseudogene TRBV3-2) to TRBJ1-5; D is perhaps TRBD1 (5 bases). This CDR3 comprises 17 residues. V gave up 0 bases and J gave up 2 bases, with 14 bases separating them. Germline V gene data show CDR1 as LGHDT and CDR2 as YNNKEL (reference sequence). The CDR3 loop is CASSQDSLSRGNQPQHF. DNA of the CDR3: TGTGCCAGCAGCCAAGATAGTTTGAGCAGGGGCAATCAGCCCCAGCATTTT.

The rearrangement joins TRBV5-4 to TRBJ2-3; 7 bases are a match to TRBD2. Germline-derived CDR1 and CDR2 are SGHNT and YYREEE (reference sequence). CDR3 size: 17 residues. Trimming took 3 bases from V and 0 from J; bases not matched to a gene: 10. The CDR3 here is CASSWNPAGPSTDTQYF. As DNA, the CDR3 is TGTGCCAGCAGCTGGAATCCAGCGGGACCTAGCACAGATACGCAGTATTTT.

The chain joins TRBV7-2 to TRBJ2-1; a possible D gene is TRBD2 (5 bases). The CDR3 consists of 16 residues. Trimming pared 3 bases from V and 5 bases from J, leaving 17 bases between. Germline-derived CDR1 and CDR2 are SGHTA and FQGNSA. For the CDR3, the DNA is TGTGCCAGCAGCTTTGAGGGCGCTCCAAAGGACAATGAGCAGTTCTTC. This encodes CASSFEGAPKDNEQFF.

The chain couples TRBV27 to TRBJ2-7, with a possible D match to TRBD2 (10 bases). This CDR3 contains 18 residues. Trimming cost V 7 bases and J 5 bases, with 30 bases left between them. Looked up from germline, CDR1 is MNHEY and CDR2 is SMNVEV (reference sequence). The CDR3 spells CASIENRDRASGRDEQYF. CDR3 bases: TGTGCCAGCATCGAAAACCGGGACAGGGCAAGCGGGAGGGACGAGCAGTACTTC.

This clone was seen a single time. The chain recombines TRBV4-2 with TRBJ2-7, with 8 nucleotides matching TRBD2. The junction had 13 bases not matched to a gene; V was cut back by 2 bases and J by 7 bases. CDR3 length equals 16 residues. Looked up from germline, CDR1 is LGHNA and CDR2 is YNFKEQ. CDR3 DNA: TGTGCCAGCAGCCAAAAAAGCGGGAGTAAGTCTGAAGAGCAGTACTTC. Translation: CASSQKSGSKSEEQYF.

The chain is built from TRBV7-9 and TRBJ2-1, with 9 bases identical to TRBD2. This CDR3 comprises 15 residues. CDR1 is SEHNR, CDR2 FQNEAQ, per germline (reference sequence). V trimming: 6 bases; J trimming: 7 bases; junction bases outside the gene matches: 10. DNA of the CDR3: TGTGCCAGCAGACCTCGAGGACTAGCGAGTAATGAGCAGTTCTTC. Translation: CASRPRGLASNEQFF.

The chain is built from TRBV28 and TRBJ1-5; D may be TRBD1 (5 bases). Trimming left V 1 base short and J 10 bases short, with 14 bases between. CDR1 and CDR2 from the germline V gene are MDHEN and SYDVKM. The CDR3 is 14 residues long. This CDR3 is CASSLFRADNPQHF. The DNA for the CDR3 is TGTGCCAGCAGTTTATTCAGGGCCGACAACCCCCAGCATTTT.